The clone carrying this T cell receptor (beta chain) was observed at least ten times. The antigen remains undetermined. These data are taken from a study of response to subunit inactivated influenza vaccine. Whole-study findings and limits: Each seasonal influenza vaccination, the authors suggested, recruits few new T cells.

One entry per CDR3 protein results from TCRdb running MiXCR on the RT-PCR reads. Of a few hundred thousand distinct CDR3 sequences listed, roughly 9.7% are singletons. Between the trimmed V and J ends, which lost 5 bases and 1 base, there was a span of 14 bases. There are 16 residues in the CDR3. V gene TRBV12-3 or TRBV12-4 combines with J gene TRBJ1-4, with D maybe TRBD1 (6 bases). This TCR came from a man between 45 and 60 years old who received an inactivated influenza vaccine. The sequences come from PBMCs from blood, collected roughly 45 days after vaccination. The CDR3 DNA is TGTGCCAGCAGTCCAAGAGAGACAGGAACTAATGAAAAACTGTTTTTT. Protein sequence: CASSPRETGTNEKLFF.